The T cell receptor (beta chain) described here comes from a study of identical twins. From germline, CDR1 is ENHRY and CDR2 SYGVKD. The CDR3 sequence is 13 residues long. V shed 5 bases and J shed 6 bases, with 14 bases lying between them. TCRdb redid the calling of the 5' RACE reads with MiXCR, one entry per CDR3 protein. This table has approximately 490,000 distinct CDR3 sequences, under 25% appearing once. The same sample was also studied in work on yellow fever vaccine responses in identical twins.

This sequence originates from a woman under 30 in good health. The sample was CD4+ T cells sorted from blood. This chain links TRBV10-3 with TRBJ2-7; D is tentatively TRBD1 or TRBD2 (7 bases each). The CDR3 DNA follows: TGTGCCATCAGTCCGGGACAGCGGGGCGAGCAGTACTTC. Its translation: CAISPGQRGEQYF.